The T cell receptor (beta chain) under discussion was sequenced for a study of blood T cell repertoires in COVID-19. About the research overall: Samples representing acute and convalescent COVID-19 were sourced from the United States, Italy and Spain. PBMCs, B-cell-depleted T cells, or T cells provided the cDNA or gDNA that made up the material.

The J segment lost 0 bases and the V segment lost 1 base, leaving 2 bases of the junction unmatched. CDR1 and CDR2 (germline): LGHDT, YNNKEL (reference sequence). The CDR3 length is 16 residues. Per the original data handling: It was from reference gene primer amplification that nucleated cell counts were estimated. Here immunoSEQ multiplex PCR was the method, and the copy in TCRdb shows in-frame clones only, minus some. That table gives V, J and clone size, and the DNA gave D and trimming. The table records 50,000 to 80,000 clones, 84% of them present only once. This clone was seen just once. The TCR originated in a woman in her sixties with acute or convalescent COVID-19. The V call is TRBV3-1 (or the pseudogene TRBV3-2), the J call TRBJ1-5; 8 bases are a match to TRBD1. Source material: peripheral blood. CDR3 in DNA: TGTGCCAGCAGCCAAGCAGGGGGCAATAGCAATCAGCCCCAGCATTTT. Protein sequence: CASSQAGGNSNQPQHF.